This T cell receptor beta chain was observed in a study of T cell responses to AZD1222 COVID-19 vaccine. The study, taken as a whole, reports: There were mostly white British donors and more females than males, and clonal diversity was possibly underestimated.

Only in-frame clones appear in the TCRdb table, and some are missing; sequencing was by immunoSEQ multiplex PCR. Of roughly 140,000 clones listed, approximately 88% are singletons. Germline CDR1 and CDR2: KGHSH and LQKENI. This CDR3 comprises 15 residues. The germline V and J ends were trimmed by 1 base and 4 bases, with 13 bases remaining between them. Comments on this clone: What it recognizes is unknown.

Sequenced here: peripheral blood, sampled on day 0 of AZD1222 vaccination. This chain joins TRBV18 and TRBJ1-1; D ambiguous. The sequence was collected from an adult in good health. CDR3: CASSPREILGTEAFF. The CDR3 nucleotides are TGTGCCAGCTCACCACGGGAGATCCTGGGCACTGAAGCTTTCTTT.